The 20 T cell receptor beta chains presented below share a single source sample, sequenced in a study of blood T cell repertoires in COVID-19. TCRdb's copy holds only in-frame clones and misses some; the assay was immunoSEQ multiplex PCR. Altogether about 300,000 clones are present, about 90% being singletons, with the ten largest covering 1.5% to 2%. The source material was peripheral blood. These receptor sequences come from a woman aged 25 to 39 with COVID-19, enrolled during active disease.

The genes are TRBV6-4 and TRBJ1-2; TRBD1 might be the D (5 bases). CDR1 is MRHNA, CDR2 SNTAGT, per germline. CDR3 length: 14 amino acids. The ends were cut back, 0 bases at V and 7 bases at J, with 12 bases in the middle. DNA of the CDR3: TGTGCCAGCAGTGACTCGGCAGGGTATGGTGGCTACACCTTC. The encoded protein is CASSDSAGYGGYTF.

CDR3 amino acids: CASSLSGQTIFTGELFF. CDR3 bases: TGTGCCAGCTCACTATCGGGACAGACAATTTTCACCGGGGAGCTGTTTTTT. The chain recombines TRBV18 with TRBJ2-2, with 7 bases fitting TRBD1. V was clipped by 4 bases and J by 4 bases; unmatched bases: 12. The CDR3 spans 17 residues. The germline gives CDR1 KGHSH, CDR2 LQKENI.

The J gene is TRBJ1-2, the V gene TRBV15; 7 bases align to TRBD1. CDR1 is LNHNV and CDR2 is YYDKDF in the germline V gene (reference sequence). CDR3 length: 13 residues. V gave up 5 bases and J gave up 6 bases; unmatched junction bases: 6. In nucleotides, the CDR3 is TGTGCCACCAGCGAACAGGGGACGGATGGCTACACCTTC. Amino acid sequence: CATSEQGTDGYTF.

The V gene is TRBV6-1, the J gene TRBJ1-3; a possible D gene is TRBD1 (6 bases). The CDR3 extends over 16 amino acids. The V gene lost 4 bases and the J gene lost 1 base, with 14 bases spanning the gap. CDR1 and CDR2 from the germline V gene are MNHNS and SASEGT. CDR3 in amino acids: CASSAPQGRSGNTIYF. CDR3 nucleotide sequence: TGTGCCAGCAGTGCCCCACAGGGACGTTCTGGAAACACCATATATTTT.

This chain links TRBV28 with TRBJ2-7; 8 bases match TRBD2. The germline V gene encodes CDR1 MDHEN and CDR2 SYDVKM. With V trimmed by 1 base and J by 9 bases, 5 bases remained unmatched. The CDR3 extends over 13 amino acids. The CDR3 region has the DNA TGTGCCAGCAGTTTATCGGGAGGGGTGGGGCAGTACTTC. This gives the protein CASSLSGGVGQYF.

This rearrangement joins TRBV30 to TRBJ1-3; D not resolved. The CDR3 consists of 11 residues. Germline V lookup: CDR1 GTSNPN, CDR2 SVGIG (reference sequence). The V end lost 2 bases, the J end lost 5 bases, and 4 bases lay between the germline ends. The CDR3: CAWSSRNTIYF. CDR3 coding DNA: TGTGCCTGGAGTTCAAGAAACACCATATATTTT. Filled out from reference TRBV30 and TRBJ1-3, the complete variable domain reads SQTIHQWPATLVQPVGSPLSLECTVEGTSNPNLYWYRQAAGRGLQLLFYSVGIGQISSEVPQNLSASRPQDRQFILSSKKLLLSDSGFYLCAWSSRNTIYFGEGSWLTVV.

The chain couples TRBV14 to TRBJ1-6, with unresolved D. Germline loops: CDR1 SGHDN, CDR2 FVKESK. Between the trimmed V and J ends, which lost 0 bases and 4 bases, there was a span of 7 bases. The CDR3 runs to 15 residues. The DNA of the CDR3 is TGTGCCAGCAGCCAAGATGCAGTTTATAATTCACCCCTCCACTTT. Translated: CASSQDAVYNSPLHF.

This chain joins TRBV19 and TRBJ2-4; tentatively, D is TRBD1 (5 bases). The CDR3 sequence is 14 residues long. CDR1 is LNHDA, CDR2 SQIVND, per germline (reference sequence). Trimming left V 6 bases short and J 3 bases short, with 12 bases between. CDR3 in DNA: TGTGCCAGTAGGTCGACAGAGAACAAAAACATTCAGTACTTC. Its translation is CASRSTENKNIQYF.

The rearrangement uses TRBV13 and TRBJ2-5; perhaps TRBD1 as D (5 bases). The CDR3 loop spans 14 amino acids. V gave up 5 bases and J gave up 2 bases, with 12 bases separating them. From germline, CDR1 is PRHDT and CDR2 FYEKMQ (reference sequence). Here the CDR3 DNA reads TGTGCCAGCAGCACACAGGCAGAACAAGAGACCCAGTACTTC. Its protein is CASSTQAEQETQYF.

J is TRBJ2-5 and V is TRBV6-5; tentative D call: TRBD1 (6 bases). Germline loops: CDR1 MNHEY, CDR2 SVGAGI. The ends were cut back, 6 bases at V and 1 base at J, with 12 bases in the middle. The CDR3 is 14 residues long. CDR3 nucleotide sequence: TGTGCCAGCAGCCCCGGACAGCTCCAAGAGACCCAGTACTTC. Translating it yields CASSPGQLQETQYF.

The V gene is TRBV30, the J gene TRBJ1-1, with TRBD1 as a possible D gene (5 bases). The germline V gene has CDR1 GTSNPN and CDR2 SVGIG (reference sequence). V shed 3 bases and J shed 0 bases, with 20 bases lying between them. This CDR3 is 17 amino acids long. The CDR3 reads CAWSAPRQSDLNTEAFF. For the CDR3, the DNA is TGTGCCTGGAGCGCCCCAAGACAGTCAGATCTGAACACTGAAGCTTTCTTT.

The chain recombines TRBV10-3 with TRBJ1-6, with 9 bases aligning to TRBD1. The trim removed 6 bases at V and 5 bases at J, leaving 5 bases unmatched. The CDR3 length is 15 residues. CDR1 and CDR2 from the germline V gene are ENHRY and SYGVKD. In DNA, the CDR3 is TGTGCCATCAGAGCGGGACAGGGCGATAATTCACCCCTCCACTTT. It codes for CAIRAGQGDNSPLHF.

CDR3 sequence reads: CASSGGSGEGAQHF. The DNA for the CDR3 is TGTGCCAGCAGTGGGGGATCGGGCGAGGGGGCCCAGCATTTT. The chain has TRBV2 and TRBJ1-5; possibly TRBD1 for D (6 bases). The CDR3 has 14 residues. The V and J ends lost 4 bases and 11 bases respectively, with 18 bases between them. Germline V CDR1 and CDR2: SNHLY, FYNNEI.

The chain recombines TRBV20-1 with TRBJ2-3; D is uncertain. The germline V gene has CDR1 DFQATT and CDR2 SNEGSKA (reference sequence). This CDR3 contains 11 residues. Trimming left V 5 bases short and J 6 bases short, with 9 bases between. DNA for the CDR3: TGCAGTGCTTGGTCTGAGGATACGCAGTATTTT. Translated, it gives CSAWSEDTQYF.

This clone came up once. The rearrangement joins TRBV4-1 to TRBJ1-1; 7 bases are shared with TRBD1. The CDR3 covers 14 residues. Losses at the gene ends were 4 bases for V and 7 bases for J; bases not matched to a gene: 9. Looked up from germline, CDR1 is MGHRA and CDR2 is YSYEKL. The DNA of the CDR3 is TGCGCCAGCAGCCCGTCCGACAGGGACTTTGAAGCTTTCTTT. This sequence encodes CASSPSDRDFEAFF.

J is TRBJ2-5 and V is TRBV18, with D possibly matching TRBD2 (6 bases). Trimming shortened V by 3 bases and J by 4 bases, and 6 bases separated the two germline ends. The CDR3 contains 12 residues. Germline lookup yields CDR1 KGHSH and CDR2 LQKENI. The CDR3 loop reads CASSPGGETQYF. The CDR3 bases are TGTGCCAGCTCACCGGGGGGAGAGACCCAGTACTTC.

The chain has TRBV11-2 and TRBJ2-1; 11 bases match TRBD2. Germline CDR1 reads SGHAT; CDR2 reads FQNNGV. J lost 7 bases, V lost 3 bases, and 11 bases had no gene match. The CDR3 has 17 amino acids. The CDR3 loop reads CASSLRLAGSPGNEQFF. For the CDR3, the DNA is TGTGCCAGCAGCTTGAGACTAGCGGGATCCCCCGGTAATGAGCAGTTCTTC.

The chain recombines TRBV9 with TRBJ2-2; no reliable D call. CDR1 SGDLS and CDR2 YYNGEE come from the germline V gene. The CDR3 totals 15 residues. V dropped 0 bases and J dropped 5 bases, with 11 bases sitting between them. The CDR3 nucleotides read TGTGCCAGCAGCGTAGCAACAGCAGGTACCGGGGAGCTGTTTTTT. As protein: CASSVATAGTGELFF.

The chain uses TRBV4-2 and TRBJ1-2, with 8 nucleotides matching TRBD1. CDR1 is LGHNA, CDR2 YNFKEQ, per germline. The CDR3 totals 15 residues. The V gene end was trimmed by 4 bases and the J gene end by 4 bases; junction bases not matched to a gene: 8. Here the CDR3 reads CASSPLGQGSYGYTF. The CDR3 region has the DNA TGTGCCAGCAGCCCCCTAGGACAGGGTAGCTATGGCTACACCTTC.

V usage is TRBV3-1 (or the pseudogene TRBV3-2) and J usage is TRBJ2-2, with 9 nucleotides matching TRBD1. V trimming: 4 bases; J trimming: 4 bases; junction bases outside the gene matches: 4. The V gene's germline CDR1 is LGHDT and CDR2 YNNKEL (reference sequence). CDR3 size: 15 residues. CDR3 sequence (DNA): TGTGCCAGCAGCCCCCGGGACAGGGCCACCGGGGAGCTGTTTTTT. Its protein product is CASSPRDRATGELFF.